This T cell receptor beta chain was documented in a study of cytomegalovirus exposure and HLA in healthy donors. The CDR3 runs to 16 residues. The V gene lost 3 bases and the J gene lost 4 bases, with 18 bases spanning the gap. The germline V gene has CDR1 SGHAT and CDR2 FQNNGV. The PCR made use of 60 Vbeta and 13 Jbeta primers. As processed by the authors: There were around 80 million unique TCR beta chains by a later count, and 10 million to 12 million of them were shared. This table comes from immunoSEQ multiplex PCR, and its TCRdb copy is limited to in-frame clones, with some not included. The V and J calls and clone size were taken over from that table, and D and trimming were inferred from the DNA. The sample includes 150,000 to 200,000 clones.

This chain uses TRBV11-2 with TRBJ1-1; the D gene is possibly TRBD1 (5 bases). Sequenced: PBMCs. This clonotype was sampled from a woman between 18 and 29 years old in good health and CMV-seropositive. CDR3 sequence: CASSFPPGGLGTEAFF. CDR3 sequence (DNA): TGTGCCAGCAGCTTTCCCCCGGGGGGTTTGGGCACTGAAGCTTTCTTT.